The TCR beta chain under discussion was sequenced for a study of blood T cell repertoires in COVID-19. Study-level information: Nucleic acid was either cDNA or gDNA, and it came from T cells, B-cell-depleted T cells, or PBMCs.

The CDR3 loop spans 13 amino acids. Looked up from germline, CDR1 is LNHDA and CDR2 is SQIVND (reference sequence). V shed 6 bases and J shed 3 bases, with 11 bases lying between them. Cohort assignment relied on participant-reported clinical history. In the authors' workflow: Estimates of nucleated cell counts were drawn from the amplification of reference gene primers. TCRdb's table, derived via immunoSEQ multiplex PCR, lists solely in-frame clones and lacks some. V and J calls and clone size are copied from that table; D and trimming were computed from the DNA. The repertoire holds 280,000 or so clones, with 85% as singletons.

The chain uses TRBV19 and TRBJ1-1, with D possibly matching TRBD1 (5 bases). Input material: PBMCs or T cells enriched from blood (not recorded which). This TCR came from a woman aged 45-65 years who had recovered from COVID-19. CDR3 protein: CASRTGEDTEAFF. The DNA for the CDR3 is TGTGCCAGTAGAACGGGGGAGGACACTGAAGCTTTCTTT. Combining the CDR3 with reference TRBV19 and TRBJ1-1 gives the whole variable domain DGGITQSPKYLFRKEGQNVTLSCEQNLNHDAMYWYRQDPGQGLRLIYYSQIVNDFQKGDIAEGYSVSREKKESFPLTVTSAQKNPTAFYLCASRTGEDTEAFFGQGTRLTVV.